These 11 T cell receptor beta chains share one sample of origin, sequenced in a study of follicular helper T cells after annual influenza vaccination. The table came from immunoSEQ multiplex PCR; TCRdb's copy has only in-frame clones and leaves some out. The profile shows several thousand clones, about 80% of them singletons. Stated time point: 2014-2015 season, pre-vaccination. Here the sequenced sample was CXCR5+ CD38- circulating T follicular helper cells from blood, taken on the day of influenza vaccination. Subset in this sample: circulating Tfh, non-naive CD4+CXCR5+PD-1+ (ICOS+CD38+ or ICOS-CD38-). The receptors come from an adult who received the influenza vaccine.

This sequence joins TRBV28 and TRBJ1-4; D remains unclear. CDR1 and CDR2 (germline): MDHEN, SYDVKM. Deletions cut 6 bases from V and 0 bases from J, with 5 bases between. This CDR3 contains 13 residues. CDR3 nucleotides: TGTGCCAGCAGCCGGGCAACTAATGAAAAACTGTTTTTT. Its translation: CASSRATNEKLFF.

V and J are TRBV28 and TRBJ2-1; D is ambiguous. The germline CDR1 and CDR2 sequences are MDHEN and SYDVKM. CDR3 length: 12 residues. V lost 3 bases and J lost 4, with 4 bases in between. CDR3: CASSLPYNEQFF. Written as DNA, the CDR3 is TGTGCCAGCAGTTTGCCGTACAATGAGCAGTTCTTC.

V usage is TRBV19 and J usage is TRBJ2-3; 7 bases match TRBD2. The trim removed 5 bases at V and 2 bases at J, leaving 7 bases unmatched. The CDR3 is 15 amino acids. The germline CDR1 and CDR2 sequences are LNHDA and SQIVND (reference sequence). CDR3 in amino acids: CASSPLAEYTDTQYF. In nucleotides, the CDR3 is TGTGCCAGTAGTCCCCTAGCGGAATACACAGATACGCAGTATTTT.

The chain is built from TRBV18 and TRBJ1-5; TRBD1 agrees at 11 bases. J lost 7 bases, V lost 3 bases, and 2 bases had no gene match. The CDR3 runs to 14 residues. The germline gives CDR1 KGHSH, CDR2 LQKENI. Written as DNA, the CDR3 is TGTGCCAGCTCACCGGGGACAGGGGGACAGCCCCAGCATTTT. Protein product: CASSPGTGGQPQHF.

The chain recombines TRBV4-3 with TRBJ2-3; no definite D call. Germline-derived CDR1 and CDR2 are LGHNA and YSLEER. Trimming removed 4 bases from V and 4 bases from J, with 12 bases in between. CDR3 length: 14 residues. This CDR3 is CASSPLLASDTQYF. CDR3 nucleotides: TGCGCCAGCAGCCCCCTTCTTGCTTCAGATACGCAGTATTTT.

This clone was recorded a few times. The chain combines TRBV5-1 with TRBJ2-7; 11 bases match TRBD2. Germline loops: CDR1 SGHRS, CDR2 YFSETQ. Trimming at V came to 1 base and at J to 6 bases, leaving 3 bases not matched to a gene. This CDR3 is built from 14 residues. CDR3 residues: CASSLTSGSREQYF. In nucleotides, the CDR3 is TGCGCCAGCAGCTTGACTAGCGGGAGTCGCGAGCAGTACTTC.

V and J are TRBV7-2 and TRBJ1-5; 10 nucleotides agree with TRBD1. Germline V gene sequence: CDR1 SGHTA, CDR2 FQGNSA. Losses at the gene ends were 3 bases for V and 7 bases for J; bases not matched to a gene: 3. This CDR3 is built from 14 residues. CDR3 region: CASSFKTGGQPQHF. Here the CDR3 DNA reads TGTGCCAGCAGCTTTAAGACAGGGGGCCAGCCCCAGCATTTT.

The V and J genes are TRBV19 and TRBJ1-1; no clear D gene. The CDR3 loop spans 14 amino acids. Trimming cost V 4 bases and J 4 bases, with 13 bases left between them. Per the germline V gene, CDR1 is LNHDA and CDR2 is SQIVND (reference sequence). The CDR3 nucleotides read TGTGCCAGTAGTAACTTTGAGGGCGGCACTGAAGCTTTCTTT. Its translation is CASSNFEGGTEAFF.

The chain carries TRBV5-4 and TRBJ2-3; 8 bases line up with TRBD2. The CDR3 covers 17 residues. Germline CDR1 SGHNT, CDR2 YYREEE (reference sequence). Trimming took 4 bases from V and 4 from J; bases not matched to a gene: 14. CDR3: CASSLSGRGRMSDTQYF. CDR3 nucleotide sequence: TGTGCCAGCAGCCTGTCGGGCCGCGGGAGGATGTCAGATACGCAGTATTTT.

The chain carries TRBV4-2 and TRBJ2-4, with D possibly TRBD2 on 6 matching bases. CDR3 length: 15 amino acids. Trimming pared 1 base from V and 8 bases from J, leaving 15 bases between. CDR1 and CDR2 (germline): LGHNA, YNFKEQ. Written as DNA, the CDR3 is TGTGCCAGCAGCCAAGGCGGGACCCGAGGAGACATTCAGTACTTC. Translated, it gives CASSQGGTRGDIQYF.

V usage is TRBV4-2 and J usage is TRBJ2-1, with D hard to call. The CDR3 is made up of 16 amino acids. Deletions cut 0 bases from V and 0 bases from J, with 9 bases between. Germline V gene sequence: CDR1 LGHNA, CDR2 YNFKEQ. The CDR3 reads CASSQDVRSSYNEQFF. The CDR3 DNA reads TGTGCCAGCAGCCAAGATGTCAGAAGCTCCTACAATGAGCAGTTCTTC.